This T cell receptor (beta chain) was captured in a study of identical twins. TCRdb fed the 5' RACE reads into MiXCR, producing one record per CDR3 protein. In the table there are 400,000 to 500,000 distinct CDR3 sequences, roughly an eighth of which are singletons. The CDR3 length is 16 residues. Germline loops: CDR1 LGHDT, CDR2 YNNKEL (reference sequence). Trimming removed 4 bases from V and 2 bases from J; junction bases left unmatched: 6. These data were likewise used in another study, on yellow fever vaccine responses in identical twins.

Sequencing used CD4+ T cells sorted from blood. The chain carries TRBV3-1 and TRBJ2-2; 8 bases agree with TRBD1. The receptor was isolated from a young woman in good health. The CDR3 nucleotides are TGTGCCAGCAGCCGGAGACAGGGGCTAAACACCGGGGAGCTGTTTTTT. Its translation: CASSRRQGLNTGELFF.